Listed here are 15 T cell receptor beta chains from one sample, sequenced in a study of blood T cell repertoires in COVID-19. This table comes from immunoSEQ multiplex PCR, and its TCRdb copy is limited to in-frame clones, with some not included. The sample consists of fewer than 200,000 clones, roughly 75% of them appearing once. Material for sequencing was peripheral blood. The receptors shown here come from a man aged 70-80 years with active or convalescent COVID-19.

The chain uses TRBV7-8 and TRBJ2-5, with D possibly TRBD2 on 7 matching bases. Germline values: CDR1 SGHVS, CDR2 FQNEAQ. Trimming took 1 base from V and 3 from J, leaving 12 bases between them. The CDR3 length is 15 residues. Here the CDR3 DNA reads TGTGCCAGCAGCTTAGGACTAGGGGGGGAAGAGACCCAGTACTTC. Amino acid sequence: CASSLGLGGEETQYF.

CDR3 nucleotide sequence: TGTGCCAGCAGTGAACTCACACGTAATCTCCCTTTCTTT. This gives the protein CASSELTRNLPFF. This chain uses TRBV6-1 with TRBJ1-1, with no clear D. Germline lookup yields CDR1 MNHNS and CDR2 SASEGT. The CDR3 is 13 residues long. Trimming took off 2 bases at V and 12 bases at J, with 16 bases between the two ends.

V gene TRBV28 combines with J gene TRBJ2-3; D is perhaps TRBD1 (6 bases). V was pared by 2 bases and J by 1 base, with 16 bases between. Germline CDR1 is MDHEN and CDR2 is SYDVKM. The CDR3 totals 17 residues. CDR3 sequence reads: CASSLPQGKGGTDTQYF. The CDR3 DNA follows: TGTGCCAGCAGTTTACCTCAGGGGAAGGGGGGCACAGATACGCAGTATTTT.

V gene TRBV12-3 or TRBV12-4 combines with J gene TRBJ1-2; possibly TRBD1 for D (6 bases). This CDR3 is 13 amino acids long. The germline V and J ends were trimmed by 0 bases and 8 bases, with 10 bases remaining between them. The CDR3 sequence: CASSLAGGRGYTF. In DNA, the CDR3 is TGTGCCAGCAGTTTAGCAGGGGGTCGGGGCTACACCTTC.

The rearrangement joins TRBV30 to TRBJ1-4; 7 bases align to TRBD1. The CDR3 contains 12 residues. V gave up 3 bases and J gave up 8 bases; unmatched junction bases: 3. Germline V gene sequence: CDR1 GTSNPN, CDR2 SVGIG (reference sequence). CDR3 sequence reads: CAWRQGEEKLFF. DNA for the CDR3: TGTGCCTGGAGGCAGGGGGAAGAAAAACTGTTTTTT.

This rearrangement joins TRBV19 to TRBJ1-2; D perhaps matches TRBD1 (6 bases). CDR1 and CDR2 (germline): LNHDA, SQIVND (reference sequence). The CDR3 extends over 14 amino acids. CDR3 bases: TGTCATAAGTTCCCCGAATTGGGGGCCTATGGCTACACCTTC. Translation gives CHKFPELGAYGYTF.

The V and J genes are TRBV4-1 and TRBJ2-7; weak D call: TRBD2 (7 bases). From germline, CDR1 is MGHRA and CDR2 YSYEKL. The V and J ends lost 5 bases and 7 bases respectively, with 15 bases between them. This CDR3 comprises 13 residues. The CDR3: CASSKRRGGEQYF. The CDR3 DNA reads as TGCGCCAGCAGCAAGAGGAGGGGGGGGGAGCAGTACTTC.

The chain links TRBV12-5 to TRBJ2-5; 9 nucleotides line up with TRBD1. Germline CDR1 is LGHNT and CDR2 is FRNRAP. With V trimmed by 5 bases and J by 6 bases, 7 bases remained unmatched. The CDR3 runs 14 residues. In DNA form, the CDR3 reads TGTGCTAGTGGTAACGGACAGGGGTGGCAGACCCAGTACTTC. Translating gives CASGNGQGWQTQYF.

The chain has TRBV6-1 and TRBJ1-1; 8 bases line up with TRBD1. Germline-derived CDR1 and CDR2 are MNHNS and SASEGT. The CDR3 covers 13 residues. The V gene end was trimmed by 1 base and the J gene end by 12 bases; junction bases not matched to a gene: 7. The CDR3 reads CASSEGWDRITFF. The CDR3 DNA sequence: TGTGCCAGCAGTGAAGGTTGGGACAGGATAACTTTCTTT.

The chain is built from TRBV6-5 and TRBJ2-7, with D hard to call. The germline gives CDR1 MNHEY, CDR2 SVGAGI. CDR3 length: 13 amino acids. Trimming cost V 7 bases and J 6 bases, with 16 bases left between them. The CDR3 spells CASTKTIDAEQYF. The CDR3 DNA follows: TGTGCCAGCACCAAAACTATTGACGCCGAGCAGTACTTC.

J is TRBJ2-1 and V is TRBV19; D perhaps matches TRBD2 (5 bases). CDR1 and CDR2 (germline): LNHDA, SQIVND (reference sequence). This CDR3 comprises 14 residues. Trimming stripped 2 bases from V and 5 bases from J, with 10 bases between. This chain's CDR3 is CASSISAGDNEQFF. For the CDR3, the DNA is TGTGCCAGTAGTATATCCGCCGGGGACAATGAGCAGTTCTTC.

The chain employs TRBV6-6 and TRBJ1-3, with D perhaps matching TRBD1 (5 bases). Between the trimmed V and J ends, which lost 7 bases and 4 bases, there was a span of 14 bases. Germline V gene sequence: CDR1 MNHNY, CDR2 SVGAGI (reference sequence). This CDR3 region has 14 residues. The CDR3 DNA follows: TGTGCCAGCATCACAACAGGAGACGGAAACACCATATATTTT. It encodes CASITTGDGNTIYF.

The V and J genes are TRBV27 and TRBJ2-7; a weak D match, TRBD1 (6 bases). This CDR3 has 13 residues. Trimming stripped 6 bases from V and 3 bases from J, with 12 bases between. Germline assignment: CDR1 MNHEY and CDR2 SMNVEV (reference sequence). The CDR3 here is CASSRTGNYEQYF. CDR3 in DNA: TGTGCCAGCAGCAGAACAGGGAACTACGAGCAGTACTTC.

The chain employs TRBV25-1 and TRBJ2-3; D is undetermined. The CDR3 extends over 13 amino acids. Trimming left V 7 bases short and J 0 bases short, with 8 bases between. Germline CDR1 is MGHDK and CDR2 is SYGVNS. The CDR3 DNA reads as TGTGCCAGCACACTTACTAGCACAGATACGCAGTATTTT. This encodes CASTLTSTDTQYF.

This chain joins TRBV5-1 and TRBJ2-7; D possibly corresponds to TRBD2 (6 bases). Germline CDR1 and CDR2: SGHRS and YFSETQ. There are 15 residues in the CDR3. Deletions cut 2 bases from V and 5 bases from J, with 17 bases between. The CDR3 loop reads CASSLIGGEEDEQYF. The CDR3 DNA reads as TGCGCCAGCAGCTTAATCGGCGGGGAGGAGGACGAGCAGTACTTC.